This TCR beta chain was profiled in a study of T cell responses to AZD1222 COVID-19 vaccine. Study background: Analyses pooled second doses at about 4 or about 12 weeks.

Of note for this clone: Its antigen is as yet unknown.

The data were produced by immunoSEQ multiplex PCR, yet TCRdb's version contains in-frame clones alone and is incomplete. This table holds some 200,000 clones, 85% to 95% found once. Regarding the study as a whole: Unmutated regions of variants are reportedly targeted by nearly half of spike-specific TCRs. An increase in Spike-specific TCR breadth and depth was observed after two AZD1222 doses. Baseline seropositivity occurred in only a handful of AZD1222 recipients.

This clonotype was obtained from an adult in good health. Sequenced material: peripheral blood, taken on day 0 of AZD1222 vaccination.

CDR3 sequence: CASSQGTGGSQPQHF. Written as DNA, the CDR3 is TGTGCCAGCTCACAAGGGACAGGGGGCTCTCAGCCCCAGCATTTT. V usage is TRBV18 and J usage is TRBJ1-5; 12 positions agree with TRBD1. Germline CDR1 KGHSH, CDR2 LQKENI. With V trimmed by 4 bases and J by 6 bases, 4 bases remained unmatched. The CDR3 is 15 residues long.